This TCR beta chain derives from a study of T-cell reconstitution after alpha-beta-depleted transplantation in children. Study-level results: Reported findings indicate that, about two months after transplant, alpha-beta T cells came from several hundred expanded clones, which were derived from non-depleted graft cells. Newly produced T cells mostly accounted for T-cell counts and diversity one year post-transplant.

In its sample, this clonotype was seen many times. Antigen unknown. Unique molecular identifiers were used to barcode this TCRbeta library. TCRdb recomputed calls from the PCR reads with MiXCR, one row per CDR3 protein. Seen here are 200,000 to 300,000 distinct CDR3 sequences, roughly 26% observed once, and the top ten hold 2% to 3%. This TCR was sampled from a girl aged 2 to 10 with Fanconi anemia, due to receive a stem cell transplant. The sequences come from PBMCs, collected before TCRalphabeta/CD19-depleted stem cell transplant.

CDR3 sequence: CASSLIGSHVLTF. CDR3 coding DNA: TGTGCCAGCAGTTTAATAGGATCCCACGTCCTGACTTTC. The rearrangement uses TRBV12-3 or TRBV12-4 and TRBJ2-6; D is ambiguous. CDR3 size: 13 residues. Trimming pared 2 bases from V and 11 bases from J, leaving 10 bases between.